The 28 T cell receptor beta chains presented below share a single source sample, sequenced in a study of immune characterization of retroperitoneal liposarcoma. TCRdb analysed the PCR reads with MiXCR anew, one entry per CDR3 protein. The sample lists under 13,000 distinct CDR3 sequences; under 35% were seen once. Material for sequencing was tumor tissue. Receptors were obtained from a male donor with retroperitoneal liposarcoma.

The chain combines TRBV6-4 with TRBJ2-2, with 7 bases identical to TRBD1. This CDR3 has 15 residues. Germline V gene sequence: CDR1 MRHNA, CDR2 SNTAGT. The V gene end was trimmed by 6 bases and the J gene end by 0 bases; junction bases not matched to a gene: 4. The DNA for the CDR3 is TGTGCCAGCAGGCCCCAGGGGGCGAACACCGGGGAGCTGTTTTTT. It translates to CASRPQGANTGELFF.

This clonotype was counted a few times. In DNA form, the CDR3 reads TGTGCCAGCAGCTCCGAAGGGTACGGTTTTGGTTTGTATGAGCAGTACTTC. Protein: CASSSEGYGFGLYEQYF. The V call is TRBV6-1, the J call TRBJ2-5; D is unclear. The CDR3 consists of 17 residues. CDR1 MNHNS and CDR2 SASEGT come from the germline V gene. V was pared by 6 bases and J by 11 bases, with 31 bases between.

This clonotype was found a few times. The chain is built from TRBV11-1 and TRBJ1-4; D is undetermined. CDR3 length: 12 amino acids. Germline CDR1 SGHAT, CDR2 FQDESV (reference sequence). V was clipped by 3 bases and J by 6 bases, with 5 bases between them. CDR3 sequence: CASSLVDEKLFF. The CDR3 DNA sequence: TGTGCCAGCAGCTTGGTGGATGAAAAACTGTTTTTT.

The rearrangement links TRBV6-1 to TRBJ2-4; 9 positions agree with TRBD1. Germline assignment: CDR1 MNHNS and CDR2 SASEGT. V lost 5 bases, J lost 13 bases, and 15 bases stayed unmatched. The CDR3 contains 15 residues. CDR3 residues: CASSQNRGLVNEQYF. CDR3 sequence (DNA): TGTGCCAGCAGTCAAAACAGGGGGCTAGTCAATGAGCAGTACTTC.

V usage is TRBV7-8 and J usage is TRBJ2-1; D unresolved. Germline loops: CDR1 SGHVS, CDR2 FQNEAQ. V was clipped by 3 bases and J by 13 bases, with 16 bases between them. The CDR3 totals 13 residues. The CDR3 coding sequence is TGTGCCAGCAGCTTTAGGAGTAAAGAGACCCAGTTCTTC. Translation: CASSFRSKETQFF.

The CDR3 DNA reads TGTGCCAGTTCGGCAGGCAACGGGGTGGATGGCTACACCTTC. Encoded protein: CASSAGNGVDGYTF. This chain links TRBV6-1 with TRBJ1-2; no clear D gene. CDR3 length: 14 residues. The V gene's germline CDR1 is MNHNS and CDR2 SASEGT. V lost 9 bases, J lost 6 bases, and 20 bases lay in between.

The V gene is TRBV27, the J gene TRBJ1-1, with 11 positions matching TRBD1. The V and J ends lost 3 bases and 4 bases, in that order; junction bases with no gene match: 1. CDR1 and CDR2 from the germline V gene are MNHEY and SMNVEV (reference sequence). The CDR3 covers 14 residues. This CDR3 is CASSFGQGATEAFF. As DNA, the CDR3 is TGTGCCAGCAGTTTCGGACAGGGGGCCACTGAAGCTTTCTTT.

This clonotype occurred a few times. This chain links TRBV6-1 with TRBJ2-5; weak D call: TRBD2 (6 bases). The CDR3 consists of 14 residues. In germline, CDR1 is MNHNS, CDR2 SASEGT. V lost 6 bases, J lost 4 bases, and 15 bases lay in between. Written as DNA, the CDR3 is TGTGCCAGCAGCGGCCTTTTGGGGGGAGAGACCCAGTACTTC. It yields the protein CASSGLLGGETQYF.

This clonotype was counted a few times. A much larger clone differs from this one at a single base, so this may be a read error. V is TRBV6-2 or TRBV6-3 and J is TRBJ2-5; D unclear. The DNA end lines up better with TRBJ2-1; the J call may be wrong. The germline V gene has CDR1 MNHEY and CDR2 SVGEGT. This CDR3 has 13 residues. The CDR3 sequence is CSSRPVRNNEQFF. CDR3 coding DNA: TGTTCCAGCAGACCGGTCAGGAACAATGAGCAGTTCTTC.

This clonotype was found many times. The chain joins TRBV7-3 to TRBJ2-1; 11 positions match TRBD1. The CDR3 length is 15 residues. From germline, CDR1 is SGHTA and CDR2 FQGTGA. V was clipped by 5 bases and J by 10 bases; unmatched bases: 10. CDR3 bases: TGTGCCAGCAGCCACGGACAGGGGGCCTCCTACGAGCAGTTCTTC. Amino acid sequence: CASSHGQGASYEQFF. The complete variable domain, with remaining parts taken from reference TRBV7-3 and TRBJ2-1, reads GAGVSQTPSNKVTEKGKYVELRCDPISGHTALYWYRQSLGQGPEFLIYFQGTGAADDSGLPNDRFFAVRPEGSVSTLKIQRTERGDSAVYLCASSHGQGASYEQFFGPGTRLTVL.

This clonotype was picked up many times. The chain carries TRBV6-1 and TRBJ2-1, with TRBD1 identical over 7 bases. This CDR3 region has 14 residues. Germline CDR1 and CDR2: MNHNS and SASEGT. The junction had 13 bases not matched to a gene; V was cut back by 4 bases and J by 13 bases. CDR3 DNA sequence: TGTGCCAGCAGTGCGGGACAGATAAAAGAGACCCAGTTCTTC. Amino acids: CASSAGQIKETQFF.

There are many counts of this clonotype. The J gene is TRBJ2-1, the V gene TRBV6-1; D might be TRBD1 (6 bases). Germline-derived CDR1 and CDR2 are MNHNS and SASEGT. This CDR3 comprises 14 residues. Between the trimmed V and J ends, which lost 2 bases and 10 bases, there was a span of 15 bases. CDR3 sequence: CASSEYGTNYEQFF. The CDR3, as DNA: TGTGCCAGCAGTGAATATGGGACAAACTACGAGCAGTTCTTC.

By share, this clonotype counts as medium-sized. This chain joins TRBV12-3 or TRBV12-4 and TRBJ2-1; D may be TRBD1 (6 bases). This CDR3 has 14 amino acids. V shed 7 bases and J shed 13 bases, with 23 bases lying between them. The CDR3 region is CASIGGPNQETQFF. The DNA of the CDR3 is TGTGCCAGCATAGGGGGACCAAACCAAGAGACCCAGTTCTTC.

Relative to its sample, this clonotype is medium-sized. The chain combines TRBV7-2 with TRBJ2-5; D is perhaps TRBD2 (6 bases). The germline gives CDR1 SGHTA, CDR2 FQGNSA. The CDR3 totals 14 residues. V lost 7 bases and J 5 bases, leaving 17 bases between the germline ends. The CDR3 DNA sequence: TGTGCCAGCACCCCCCCGACTAGGAAGGAGACCCAGTACTTC. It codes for CASTPPTRKETQYF.

CDR3 coding DNA: TGTGCCAGCAGAGGAGGCGGAGAGACCCAGTACTTC. Protein sequence: CASRGGGETQYF. This rearrangement joins TRBV7-2 to TRBJ2-5; tentatively, D is TRBD2 (5 bases). V lost 6 bases and J 4 bases, leaving 9 bases between the germline ends. This CDR3 spans 12 amino acids. Germline loops: CDR1 SGHTA, CDR2 FQGNSA.

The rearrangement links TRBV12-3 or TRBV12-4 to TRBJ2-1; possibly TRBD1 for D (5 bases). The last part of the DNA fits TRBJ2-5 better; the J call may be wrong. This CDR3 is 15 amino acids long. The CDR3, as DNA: TGTGCCAGCAGCCCGGTAGGGGCTTTTGGCGAGACCCAGTACTTC. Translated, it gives CASSPVGAFGETQYF.

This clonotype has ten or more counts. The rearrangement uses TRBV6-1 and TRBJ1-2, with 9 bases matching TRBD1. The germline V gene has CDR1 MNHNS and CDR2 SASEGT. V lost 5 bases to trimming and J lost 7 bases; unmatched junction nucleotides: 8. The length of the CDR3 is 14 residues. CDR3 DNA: TGTGCCAGCAGTCCACAGGGGGCGCATTTTGGCTACACCTTC. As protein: CASSPQGAHFGYTF.

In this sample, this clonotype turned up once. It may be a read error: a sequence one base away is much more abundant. CDR3 DNA sequence: TGTGCCAGCAGTGAAGCTGGCGGGCTAGCGGGAGGCAATGAGCAGTTATTC. Residues: CASSEAGGLAGGNEQLF. V is TRBV6-1 and J is TRBJ2-1, with 11 bases that match TRBD2. In germline, CDR1 is MNHNS, CDR2 SASEGT. The CDR3 is made up of 17 amino acids.

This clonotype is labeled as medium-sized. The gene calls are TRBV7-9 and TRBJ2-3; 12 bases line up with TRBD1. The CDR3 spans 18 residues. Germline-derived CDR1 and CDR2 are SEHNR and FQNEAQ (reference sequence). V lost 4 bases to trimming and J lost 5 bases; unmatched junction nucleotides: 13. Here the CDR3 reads CASSSPRRDRGHQDTQYF. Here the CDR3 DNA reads TGTGCCAGCAGCTCACCTCGCCGGGACAGGGGGCATCAAGATACGCAGTATTTT.

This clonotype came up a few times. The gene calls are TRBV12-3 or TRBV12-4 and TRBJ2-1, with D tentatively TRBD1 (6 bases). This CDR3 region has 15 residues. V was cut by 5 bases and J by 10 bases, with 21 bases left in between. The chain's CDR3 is CASSLQGRGAYEQFF. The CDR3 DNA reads TGTGCCAGCAGTCTACAGGGCCGAGGGGCTTACGAGCAGTTCTTC.

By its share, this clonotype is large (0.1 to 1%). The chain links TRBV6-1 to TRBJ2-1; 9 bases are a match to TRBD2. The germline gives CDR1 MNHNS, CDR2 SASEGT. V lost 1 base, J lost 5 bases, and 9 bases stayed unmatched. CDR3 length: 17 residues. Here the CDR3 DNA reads TGTGCCAGCAGTGAAGAGTACCTAGCGGGATTTAACAATGAGCAGTTCTTC. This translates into CASSEEYLAGFNNEQFF.

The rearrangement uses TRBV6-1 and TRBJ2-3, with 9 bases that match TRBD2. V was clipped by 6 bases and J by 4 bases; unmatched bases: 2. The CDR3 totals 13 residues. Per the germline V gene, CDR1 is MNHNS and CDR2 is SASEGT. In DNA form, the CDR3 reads TGTGCCAGCAGGCGGACTAGCGCAGATACGCAGTATTTT. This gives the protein CASRRTSADTQYF.

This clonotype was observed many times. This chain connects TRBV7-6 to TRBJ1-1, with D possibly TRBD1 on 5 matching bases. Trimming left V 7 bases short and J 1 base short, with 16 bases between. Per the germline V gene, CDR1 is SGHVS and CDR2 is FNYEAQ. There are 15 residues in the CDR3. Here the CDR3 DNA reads TGTGCCAGCACTCCCCGGGGGGGAGAGAACACTGAAGCTTTCTTT. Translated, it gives CASTPRGGENTEAFF. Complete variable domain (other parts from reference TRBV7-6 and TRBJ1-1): GAGVSQSPRYKVTKRGQDVALRCDPISGHVSLYWYRQALGQGPEFLTYFNYEAQQDKSGLPNDRFSAERPEGSISTLTIQRTEQRDSAMYRCASTPRGGENTEAFFGQGTRLTVV.

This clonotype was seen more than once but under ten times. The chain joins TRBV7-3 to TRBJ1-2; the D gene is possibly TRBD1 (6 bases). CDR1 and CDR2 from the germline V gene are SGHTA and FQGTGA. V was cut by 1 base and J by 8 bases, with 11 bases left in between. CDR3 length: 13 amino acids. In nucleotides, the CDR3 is TGTGCCAGCAGCTTAAACGGGGGCTCGGGCTACACCTTC. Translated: CASSLNGGSGYTF.

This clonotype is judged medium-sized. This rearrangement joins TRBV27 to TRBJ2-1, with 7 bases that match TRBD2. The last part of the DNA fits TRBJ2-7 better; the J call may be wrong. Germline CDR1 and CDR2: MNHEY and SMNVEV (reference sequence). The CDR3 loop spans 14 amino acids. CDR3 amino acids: CASLEKAGAYEQYF. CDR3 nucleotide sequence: TGTGCCAGCCTTGAAAAGGCGGGGGCCTACGAGCAGTACTTC.

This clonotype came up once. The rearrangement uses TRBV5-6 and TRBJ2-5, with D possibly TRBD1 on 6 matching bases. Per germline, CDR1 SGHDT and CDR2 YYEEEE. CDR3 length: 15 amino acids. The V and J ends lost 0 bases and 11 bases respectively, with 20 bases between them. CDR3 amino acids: CASSLEGQGYNEQYF. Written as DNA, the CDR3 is TGTGCCAGCAGCTTGGAGGGCCAGGGGTACAATGAGCAGTACTTC. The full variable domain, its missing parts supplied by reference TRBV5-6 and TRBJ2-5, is DAGVTQSPTHLIKTRGQQVTLRCSPKSGHDTVSWYQQALGQGPQFIFQYYEEEERQRGNFPDRFSGHQFPNYSSELNVNALLLGDSALYLCASSLEGQGYNEQYFGPGTRLLVL.

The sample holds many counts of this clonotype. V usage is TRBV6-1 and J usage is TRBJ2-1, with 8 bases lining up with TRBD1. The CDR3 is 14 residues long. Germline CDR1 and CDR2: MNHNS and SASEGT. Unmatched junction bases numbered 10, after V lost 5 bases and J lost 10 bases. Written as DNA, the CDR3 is TGTGCCAGCAGTTCATACAGGGGGACCTACGAGCAGTTCTTC. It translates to CASSSYRGTYEQFF.

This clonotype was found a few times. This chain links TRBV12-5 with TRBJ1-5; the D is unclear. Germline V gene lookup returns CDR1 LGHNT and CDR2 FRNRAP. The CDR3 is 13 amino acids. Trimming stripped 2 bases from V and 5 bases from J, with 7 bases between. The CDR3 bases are TGTGCTAGTGGTTTGAGGACCGATCAGCCCCAGCATTTT. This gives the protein CASGLRTDQPQHF.